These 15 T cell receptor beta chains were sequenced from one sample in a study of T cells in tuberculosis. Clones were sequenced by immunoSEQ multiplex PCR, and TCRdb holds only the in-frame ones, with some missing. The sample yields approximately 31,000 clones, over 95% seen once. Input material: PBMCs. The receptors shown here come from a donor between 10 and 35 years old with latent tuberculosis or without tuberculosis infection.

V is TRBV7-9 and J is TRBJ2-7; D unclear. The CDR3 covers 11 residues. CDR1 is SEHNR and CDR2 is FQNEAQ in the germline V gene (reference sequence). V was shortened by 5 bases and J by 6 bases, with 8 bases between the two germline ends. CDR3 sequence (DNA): TGTGCCAGCAGCCCCGTCGGCGAGCAGTACTTC. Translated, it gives CASSPVGEQYF.

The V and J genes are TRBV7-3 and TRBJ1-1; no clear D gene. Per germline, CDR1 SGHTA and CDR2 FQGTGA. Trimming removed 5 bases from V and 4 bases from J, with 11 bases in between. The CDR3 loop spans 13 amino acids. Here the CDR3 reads CASSPSLSTEAFF. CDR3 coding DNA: TGTGCCAGCAGCCCATCCCTGAGCACTGAAGCTTTCTTT.

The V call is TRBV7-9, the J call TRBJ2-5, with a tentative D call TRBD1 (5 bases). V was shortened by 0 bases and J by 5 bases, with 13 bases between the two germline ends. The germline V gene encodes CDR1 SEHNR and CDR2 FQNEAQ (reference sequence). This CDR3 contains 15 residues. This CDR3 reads CASSLALGATETQYF. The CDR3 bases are TGTGCCAGCAGCTTAGCGCTAGGGGCTACGGAGACCCAGTACTTC.

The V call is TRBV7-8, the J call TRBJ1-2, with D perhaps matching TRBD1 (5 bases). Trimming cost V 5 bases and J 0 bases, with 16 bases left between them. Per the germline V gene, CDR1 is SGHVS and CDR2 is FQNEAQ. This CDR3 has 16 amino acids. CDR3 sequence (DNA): TGTGCCAGCAGCACCTCGGGGGGGTTAGCTAACTATGGCTACACCTTC. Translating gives CASSTSGGLANYGYTF.

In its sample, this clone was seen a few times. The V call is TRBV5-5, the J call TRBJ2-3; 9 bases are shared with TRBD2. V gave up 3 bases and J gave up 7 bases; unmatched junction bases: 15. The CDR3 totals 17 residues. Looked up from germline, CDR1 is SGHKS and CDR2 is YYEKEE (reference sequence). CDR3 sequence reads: CASSSPAGGLSVYTQYF. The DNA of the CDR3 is TGTGCCAGCAGCTCACCCGCGGGGGGGCTCTCTGTCTATACGCAGTATTTT.

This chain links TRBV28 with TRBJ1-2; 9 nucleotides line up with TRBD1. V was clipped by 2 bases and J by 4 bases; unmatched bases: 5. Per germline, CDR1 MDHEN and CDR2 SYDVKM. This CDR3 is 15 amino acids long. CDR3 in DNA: TGTGCCAGCAGTTTAGGCTTACAGGGGGCCTATGGCTACACCTTC. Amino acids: CASSLGLQGAYGYTF.

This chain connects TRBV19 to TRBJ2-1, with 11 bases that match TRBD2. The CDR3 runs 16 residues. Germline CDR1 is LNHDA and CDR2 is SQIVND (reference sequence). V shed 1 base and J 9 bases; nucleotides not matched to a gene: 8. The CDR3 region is CASSIGLAGGLSEQFF. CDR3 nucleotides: TGTGCCAGTAGTATAGGTCTAGCGGGAGGTTTGAGTGAGCAGTTCTTC. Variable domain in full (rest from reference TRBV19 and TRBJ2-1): DGGITQSPKYLFRKEGQNVTLSCEQNLNHDAMYWYRQDPGQGLRLIYYSQIVNDFQKGDIAEGYSVSREKKESFPLTVTSAQKNPTAFYLCASSIGLAGGLSEQFFGPGTRLTVL.

The CDR3 DNA reads as TGCGCCAGCAGCTTGGCCGGGGAGGGAGGCACTGAAGCTTTCTTT. Residues: CASSLAGEGGTEAFF. The genes are TRBV5-1 and TRBJ1-1; D gene ambiguous. The CDR3 length is 15 residues. V was cut by 0 bases and J by 4 bases, with 13 bases left in between. Germline V CDR1 and CDR2: SGHRS, YFSETQ.

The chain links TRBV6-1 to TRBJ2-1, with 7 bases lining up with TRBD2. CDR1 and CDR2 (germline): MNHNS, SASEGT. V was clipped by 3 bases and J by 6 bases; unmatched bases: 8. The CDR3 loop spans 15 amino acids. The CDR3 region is CASSDRDYQVNEQFF. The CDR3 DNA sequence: TGTGCCAGCAGTGACCGGGACTATCAAGTCAATGAGCAGTTCTTC.

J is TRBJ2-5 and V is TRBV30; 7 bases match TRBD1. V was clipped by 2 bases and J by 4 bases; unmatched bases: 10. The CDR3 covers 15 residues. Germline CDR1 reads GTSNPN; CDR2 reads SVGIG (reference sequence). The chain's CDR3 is CAWSSQGVMGETQYF. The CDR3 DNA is TGTGCCTGGAGTTCGCAGGGGGTCATGGGAGAGACCCAGTACTTC.

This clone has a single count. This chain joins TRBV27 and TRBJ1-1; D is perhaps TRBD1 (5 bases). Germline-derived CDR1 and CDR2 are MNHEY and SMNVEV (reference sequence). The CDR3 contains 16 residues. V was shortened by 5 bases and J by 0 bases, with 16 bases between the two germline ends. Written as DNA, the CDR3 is TGTGCCAGCAGTCGGGTATCGACAGCCGTGAACACTGAAGCTTTCTTT. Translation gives CASSRVSTAVNTEAFF.

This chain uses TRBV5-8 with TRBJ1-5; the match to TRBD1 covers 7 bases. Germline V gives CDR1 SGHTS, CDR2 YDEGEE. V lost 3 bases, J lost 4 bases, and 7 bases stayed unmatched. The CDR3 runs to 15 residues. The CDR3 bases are TGTGCCAGCAGCTGGGGGGACAGCGATAATCAGCCCCAGCATTTT. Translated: CASSWGDSDNQPQHF.

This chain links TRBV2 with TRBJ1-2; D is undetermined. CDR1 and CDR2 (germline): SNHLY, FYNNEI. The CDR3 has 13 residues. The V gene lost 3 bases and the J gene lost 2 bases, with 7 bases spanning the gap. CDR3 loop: CASSDAGNYGYTF. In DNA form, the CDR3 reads TGTGCCAGCAGTGACGCGGGGAACTATGGCTACACCTTC.

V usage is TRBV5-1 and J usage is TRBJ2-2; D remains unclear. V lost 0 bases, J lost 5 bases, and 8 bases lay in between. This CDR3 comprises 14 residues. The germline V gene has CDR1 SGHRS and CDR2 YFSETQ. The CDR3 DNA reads TGCGCCAGCAGCTTGGTCGCGAGAACCGGGGAGCTGTTTTTT. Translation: CASSLVARTGELFF.

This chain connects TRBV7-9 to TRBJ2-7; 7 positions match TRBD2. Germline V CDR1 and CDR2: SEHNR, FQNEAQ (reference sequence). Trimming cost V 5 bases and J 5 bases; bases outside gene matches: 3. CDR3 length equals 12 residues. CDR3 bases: TGTGCCAGCAGCCGGAGCGGGAACGAGCAGTACTTC. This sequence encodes CASSRSGNEQYF.